Detailed here is one TCR beta chain. Antigen unknown. This specimen comes from a study of blood T cells in healthy people across ages. General observations from the study: Naive and antigen-experienced cells could not be conclusively compared, given unsorted PBMCs.

Germline loops: CDR1 KGHDR, CDR2 SFDVKD. V lost 7 bases to trimming and J lost 3 bases, with 15 bases between them. The CDR3 is 15 amino acids. The use of a sample-barcoded 5' primer and a J-beta primer mix characterized a second PCR of roughly 7 to 11 cycles. TCRdb ran MiXCR on the 5' RACE reads and lists one entry per CDR3 protein. The sample records around 710,000 distinct CDR3 sequences, roughly 45% being singletons. Those donating, healthy Caucasian individuals from Russia, were aged roughly 6 to 95. The source of this sequence is a woman aged 55-69 years in good health. The sequenced material came from blood. The rearrangement uses TRBV24-1 and TRBJ2-1; D is perhaps TRBD1 or TRBD2 (5 bases each). CDR3 DNA sequence: TGTGCCACCAGCCAACCCTCGGGACGCTACAATGAGCAGTTCTTC. Residues: CATSQPSGRYNEQFF.